This is a list of T cell receptor beta chains from one sample in a study of T cell responses to AZD1222 COVID-19 vaccine. TCRdb's copy holds only in-frame clones and misses some; the assay was immunoSEQ multiplex PCR. The repertoire holds approximately 100,000 clones, with more than 70% as singletons. Sequences were derived from peripheral blood, sampled on day 0 of AZD1222 vaccination. Every receptor here comes from an adult in good health. CDR3s include the opening cysteine and the closing phenylalanine or tryptophan. Fields, in order: V gene, CDR3 length, J gene, D gene, clone size, CDR3 protein, CDR3 DNA. D genes are given only for firm matches. Clone size is stated in some rows and not others, as once, few, many or a class when expanded.

TRBV27	17	TRBJ1-5	NA	NA	CASRNSGAAGYDQPQHF	TGTGCCAGCAGAAACTCGGGGGCCGCTGGTTATGATCAGCCCCAGCATTTT
TRBV5-1	16	TRBJ1-2	TRBD1	few	CASSLGTDFLSYGYTF	TGCGCCAGCAGCCTCGGGACAGACTTTCTAAGCTATGGCTACACCTTC
TRBV3-1/TRBV3-2	15	TRBJ1-4	NA	NA	CASSQTGAGNEKLFF	TGTGCCAGCAGCCAAACCGGGGCAGGTAATGAAAAACTGTTTTTT
TRBV6-6	10	TRBJ1-1	TRBD1	NA	CASRDRVGFF	TGTGCCAGCAGGGACAGGGTCGGTTTCTTT
TRBV28	11	TRBJ2-5	NA	NA	CASSFEETQYF	TGTGCCAGCAGTTTTGAAGAGACCCAGTACTTC
TRBV28	13	TRBJ1-5	TRBD1	NA	CASSDRGNQPQHF	TGTGCCAGCAGCGACAGGGGTAATCAGCCCCAGCATTTT
TRBV30	14	TRBJ2-3	NA	NA	CAWTSGSSTDTQYF	TGTGCCTGGACGTCAGGGTCTAGCACAGATACGCAGTATTTT
TRBV30	13	TRBJ2-7	TRBD2	NA	CAWRARRENEQYF	TGTGCCTGGAGGGCTCGGCGGGAGAACGAGCAGTACTTC
TRBV20-1	15	TRBJ2-1	TRBD2	NA	CSASLTGRAGDEQFF	TGCAGTGCTAGTCTTACCGGGAGGGCCGGGGATGAGCAGTTCTTC
TRBV7-9	14	TRBJ2-1	TRBD2	NA	CASSQSTRGDEQFF	TGTGCCAGCAGCCAATCCACCCGGGGGGATGAGCAGTTCTTC
TRBV18	15	TRBJ1-3	TRBD1	NA	CASSPRGQYGNTIYF	TGTGCCAGCTCACCCAGGGGGCAGTATGGAAACACCATATATTTT
TRBV7-2	14	TRBJ1-3	NA	once	CASSLTVSGNTIYF	TGTGCCAGCAGCTTAACCGTCTCTGGAAACACCATATATTTT
TRBV9	14	TRBJ2-7	TRBD1	NA	CASSRDRGPYEQYF	TGTGCCAGCTCCCGGGACAGGGGTCCCTACGAGCAGTACTTC
TRBV6-5	13	TRBJ1-2	NA	NA	CASSPGINYGYTF	TGTGCCAGCAGCCCGGGTATTAACTATGGCTACACCTTC
TRBV3-1/TRBV3-2	14	TRBJ1-2	NA	once	CASSPRGGNYGYTF	TGTGCCAGCAGCCCACGGGGGGGAAACTATGGCTACACCTTC
TRBV7-3	16	TRBJ1-1	TRBD1	NA	CASSSGTGFLNTEAFF	TGTGCCAGCAGCTCCGGGACAGGATTCCTAAACACTGAAGCTTTCTTT
TRBV6-5	12	TRBJ1-1	NA	NA	CASSYGPTEAFF	TGTGCCAGCAGTTACGGCCCCACTGAAGCTTTCTTT
TRBV11-2	17	TRBJ2-6	NA	NA	CASSSWERGSGANVLTF	TGTGCCAGCAGCTCCTGGGAGAGGGGCTCTGGGGCCAACGTCCTGACTTTC
TRBV27	13	TRBJ2-5	TRBD1	NA	CASSLNRGETQYF	TGTGCCAGCAGTTTAAACAGGGGCGAGACCCAGTACTTC
TRBV29-1	15	TRBJ2-1	TRBD1	NA	CSVEGTGANYNEQFF	TGCAGCGTTGAGGGGACAGGGGCGAACTACAATGAGCAGTTCTTC
TRBV11-1	14	TRBJ2-7	TRBD2	NA	CASSLAPRERGQYF	TGTGCCAGCAGCTTAGCCCCGCGGGAGCGAGGGCAGTACTTC
TRBV5-1	17	TRBJ1-4	NA	once	CASSLDPPGSTNEKLFF	TGCGCCAGCAGCTTGGACCCCCCAGGATCGACTAATGAAAAACTGTTTTTT
TRBV6-6	13	TRBJ1-5	NA	few	CASSEGLNQPQHF	TGTGCCAGCAGTGAGGGATTGAATCAGCCCCAGCATTTT
TRBV4-1	16	TRBJ2-1	TRBD2	NA	CASSLLAGRAGNEQFF	TGCGCCAGCAGCCTTTTAGCCGGGAGGGCCGGGAATGAGCAGTTCTTC
TRBV24-1	16	TRBJ2-7	NA	NA	CATRLPIPSIVYEQYF	TGTGCCACCAGACTCCCCATCCCTTCTATTGTCTACGAGCAGTACTTC
TRBV7-9	12	TRBJ2-7	NA	NA	CASSTGTPEQYF	TGTGCCAGCAGCACCGGGACACCCGAGCAGTACTTC
TRBV30	13	TRBJ2-2	NA	NA	CAWSRQNTGELFF	TGTGCCTGGAGTCGACAGAACACCGGGGAGCTGTTTTTT
TRBV10-3	15	TRBJ2-3	NA	NA	CAISESRAGADTQYF	TGTGCCATCAGTGAGTCGAGGGCCGGGGCAGATACGCAGTATTTT
TRBV14	12	TRBJ2-5	NA	NA	CASSRQQETQYF	TGTGCCAGCAGCCGGCAGCAAGAGACCCAGTACTTC